Here is one T cell receptor (beta chain) with its context. Data came from immunoSEQ multiplex PCR; TCRdb stores just in-frame clones and leaves some out. The data contain about 150,000 clones, roughly 90% of them seen just once; the ten biggest clones take up around 4%. These data originate in a study of blood T cell repertoires in COVID-19. Study information: COVID-19 samples, acute and convalescent, were from the United States, Italy and Spain.

The CDR3 is 15 amino acids. Per germline, CDR1 SNHLY and CDR2 FYNNEI. Trimming shortened V by 2 bases and J by 3 bases, and 10 bases separated the two germline ends. The sample consisted of peripheral blood. This receptor was obtained from a woman aged 70-85 years with acute or convalescent COVID-19. V and J are TRBV2 and TRBJ1-4; possibly TRBD1 for D (6 bases). The chain's CDR3 is CASSELGAANEKLFF. The CDR3 coding sequence is TGTGCCAGCAGTGAACTGGGGGCGGCTAATGAAAAACTGTTTTTT.